Following are 22 T cell receptor beta chains from one sample sequenced in a study of T-cell memory formation after mild COVID-19. TCRdb analysed the 5' RACE reads with MiXCR anew, one entry per CDR3 protein. The sample includes about 470,000 distinct CDR3 sequences, more than 20% of them seen just once. Material for sequencing was PBMCs or a T cell subset sorted from them (not recorded which). The source of these receptors is an adult woman who had mild COVID-19 (a few samples of this study predate the infection). Cell type and time point are not known.

There are a few counts of this clonotype. The chain couples TRBV20-1 to TRBJ1-5, with unresolved D. The germline V and J ends were trimmed by 4 bases and 9 bases, with 10 bases remaining between them. The CDR3 spans 11 residues. Germline CDR1 reads DFQATT; CDR2 reads SNEGSKA (reference sequence). CDR3 sequence: CSATGGGPQHF. CDR3 coding DNA: TGCAGTGCTACTGGCGGTGGGCCCCAGCATTTT.

This clonotype has more than one count but fewer than ten. The chain carries TRBV7-9 and TRBJ2-5; 9 bases fit TRBD1. The CDR3 runs to 15 residues. Germline CDR1 and CDR2: SEHNR and FQNEAQ (reference sequence). Trimming took 4 bases from V and 5 from J; bases not matched to a gene: 8. As DNA, the CDR3 is TGTGCCAGCAGCTACCCCACAGGGGGCGGGGAGACCCAGTACTTC. Translation gives CASSYPTGGGETQYF. Full variable domain (remainder filled in from reference TRBV7-9 and TRBJ2-5): DTGVSQNPRHKITKRGQNVTFRCDPISEHNRLYWYRQTLGQGPEFLTYFQNEAQLEKSRLLSDRFSAERPKGSFSTLEIQRTEQGDSAMYLCASSYPTGGGETQYFGPGTRLLVL.

This clonotype was observed a handful of times. The genes are TRBV7-9 and TRBJ1-1; D not resolved. V was clipped by 4 bases and J by 3 bases, with 18 bases between them. Germline V gene sequence: CDR1 SEHNR, CDR2 FQNEAQ (reference sequence). This CDR3 region has 16 residues. The CDR3 bases are TGTGCCAGCAGCTCTACCCACACTAACGCGGACACTGAAGCTTTCTTT. Its translation is CASSSTHTNADTEAFF.

This clonotype has more than one count but fewer than ten. The rearrangement links TRBV5-1 to TRBJ1-6; D remains ambiguous. The germline gives CDR1 SGHRS, CDR2 YFSETQ. The length of the CDR3 is 18 residues. V was clipped by 3 bases and J by 0 bases, with 16 bases between them. In nucleotides, the CDR3 is TGCGCCAGCAGCTATGGTCCACACCGAGACTCCTATAATTCACCCCTCCACTTT. This encodes CASSYGPHRDSYNSPLHF. Full variable domain (missing parts from reference TRBV5-1 and TRBJ1-6): KAGVTQTPRYLIKTRGQQVTLSCSPISGHRSVSWYQQTPGQGLQFLFEYFSETQRNKGNFPGRFSGRQFSNSRSEMNVSTLELGDSALYLCASSYGPHRDSYNSPLHFGNGTRLTVT.

This clonotype was observed a few times. The V call is TRBV5-1, the J call TRBJ2-1; D call uncertain. Trimming stripped 5 bases from V and 4 bases from J, with 10 bases between. This CDR3 contains 13 residues. Germline V gene data show CDR1 as SGHRS and CDR2 as YFSETQ. The CDR3 nucleotides are TGCGCCAGCAGTTCTCCCACATACAATGAGCAGTTCTTC. Amino acid sequence: CASSSPTYNEQFF.

The J gene is TRBJ2-7, the V gene TRBV9, with a tentative D call TRBD1 (5 bases). V was shortened by 2 bases and J by 3 bases, with 9 bases between the two germline ends. The CDR3 is 13 amino acids. In germline, CDR1 is SGDLS, CDR2 YYNGEE. The CDR3 sequence is CASSVEDSYEQYF. DNA of the CDR3: TGTGCCAGCAGCGTCGAAGACAGCTACGAGCAGTACTTC.

This rearrangement joins TRBV28 to TRBJ1-3; D gene unclear. The V gene lost 7 bases and the J gene lost 4 bases, with 11 bases spanning the gap. CDR1 is MDHEN, CDR2 SYDVKM, per germline. This CDR3 spans 13 amino acids. CDR3 protein: CASNREPGNTIYF. The DNA for the CDR3 is TGTGCCAGCAATCGCGAACCCGGAAACACCATATATTTT.

This clonotype was counted between two and nine times. V is TRBV13 and J is TRBJ2-7; D is ambiguous. Germline CDR1 is PRHDT and CDR2 is FYEKMQ (reference sequence). The CDR3 sequence is 16 residues long. Trimming removed 0 bases at V and 4 bases at J, with 16 bases between. In DNA, the CDR3 is TGTGCCAGCAGCTTAGGCCCTCCCTCGGCGTTATACGAGCAGTACTTC. This gives the protein CASSLGPPSALYEQYF.

This chain links TRBV15 with TRBJ1-5, with TRBD1 matching 10 bases. From germline, CDR1 is LNHNV and CDR2 YYDKDF (reference sequence). J gave up 1 base and V 3 bases, and 0 bases lay outside the gene matches. The CDR3 loop spans 15 amino acids. The CDR3 nucleotides read TGTGCCACCAGCAGGGACAGGGGGAGCAATCAGCCCCAGCATTTT. It encodes CATSRDRGSNQPQHF.

The J gene is TRBJ2-2, the V gene TRBV19; D gene unclear. The germline V gene encodes CDR1 LNHDA and CDR2 SQIVND (reference sequence). V was trimmed by 8 bases and J by 3 bases, leaving 10 bases between them. The CDR3 sequence is 13 residues long. CDR3 sequence reads: CASLRTDTGELFF. In nucleotides, the CDR3 is TGTGCCAGTTTAAGGACGGACACCGGGGAGCTGTTTTTT.

This rearrangement joins TRBV2 to TRBJ2-2, with 14 bases lining up with TRBD2. Germline assignment: CDR1 SNHLY and CDR2 FYNNEI. CDR3 size: 19 residues. With V trimmed by 3 bases and J by 0 bases, 6 bases remained unmatched. This CDR3 is CASSDPGLAGGTNTGELFF. CDR3 DNA: TGTGCCAGCAGTGACCCCGGACTAGCGGGGGGAACGAACACCGGGGAGCTGTTTTTT.

The sample holds a few counts of this clonotype. The DNA for the CDR3 is TGTGCCAGCAGCTTGTATGGGGGACCGAGGAGCTCCTACGAGCAGTACTTC. Amino acid sequence: CASSLYGGPRSSYEQYF. This chain joins TRBV5-8 and TRBJ2-7, with D perhaps assigned TRBD1 or TRBD2 (5 bases each). Looked up from germline, CDR1 is SGHTS and CDR2 is YDEGEE. The ends were cut back, 1 base at V and 0 bases at J, with 17 bases in the middle. This CDR3 has 17 residues.

The chain is built from TRBV30 and TRBJ1-2; D possibly corresponds to TRBD1 (5 bases). Germline lookup yields CDR1 GTSNPN and CDR2 SVGIG (reference sequence). This CDR3 region has 12 residues. The CDR3 loop is CAEQQGSYGYTF. CDR3 bases: TGTGCTGAACAGCAGGGAAGCTATGGCTACACCTTC.

This clonotype was seen a few times. The rearrangement links TRBV18 to TRBJ2-6, with a weak D call TRBD2 (6 bases). CDR1 KGHSH and CDR2 LQKENI come from the germline V gene. V was cut by 1 base and J by 4 bases, with 14 bases left in between. CDR3 length: 17 residues. The CDR3 sequence is CASSPLPVAGGANVLTF. The CDR3, as DNA: TGTGCCAGCTCACCACTTCCCGTGGCGGGAGGGGCCAACGTCCTGACTTTC.

The table lists this clonotype with a few counts. This chain uses TRBV7-9 with TRBJ2-1; D possibly matches TRBD1 or TRBD2 (7 bases each). The CDR3 loop spans 16 amino acids. Germline V gives CDR1 SEHNR, CDR2 FQNEAQ (reference sequence). Trimming shortened V by 6 bases and J by 6 bases, and 21 bases separated the two germline ends. The CDR3 region is CASSHRGGGGFNEQFF. The CDR3 DNA sequence: TGTGCCAGCAGTCATCGAGGGGGCGGGGGCTTCAATGAGCAGTTCTTC.

The J gene is TRBJ2-7, the V gene TRBV29-1; D is unresolved. Germline loops: CDR1 SQVTM, CDR2 ANQGSEA. CDR3 size: 13 residues. V was shortened by 3 bases and J by 0 bases, with 9 bases between the two germline ends. The CDR3 spells CSVEEKLSYEQYF. The CDR3, as DNA: TGCAGCGTTGAGGAGAAGCTCTCCTACGAGCAGTACTTC.

The chain couples TRBV3-1 to TRBJ2-4, with D perhaps being TRBD1 or TRBD2 (5 bases each). Trimming stripped 2 bases from V and 1 base from J, with 9 bases between. Germline CDR1 LGHDT, CDR2 YNNKEL (reference sequence). The CDR3 has 15 residues. The CDR3 bases are TGTGCCAGCAGCCAAACCAGGGAGGCCAAAAACATTCAGTACTTC. Translated: CASSQTREAKNIQYF.

This clonotype has a handful of counts. At one end, the junction sequence differs from germline, possibly due to a read error. The genes are TRBV7-3 and TRBJ2-1, with D unclear. Looked up from germline, CDR1 is SGHTA and CDR2 is FQGTGA. The CDR3 has 13 amino acids. For the CDR3, the DNA is TGTGCCAGCAGCTCCCCCTCCCACAATGAGCAGTTCTTC. Translated, it gives CASSSPSHNEQFF.

The chain combines TRBV7-2 with TRBJ2-3; no reliable D call. The V end lost 5 bases, the J end lost 4 bases, and 10 bases lay between the germline ends. The CDR3 has 13 amino acids. Germline loops: CDR1 SGHTA, CDR2 FQGNSA. CDR3 DNA sequence: TGTGCCAGCAGCCTGGCGGTTGCAGATACGCAGTATTTT. Its protein product is CASSLAVADTQYF.

This chain joins TRBV3-1 and TRBJ1-1, with D maybe TRBD1 (5 bases). The V gene's germline CDR1 is LGHDT and CDR2 YNNKEL (reference sequence). The CDR3 has 14 residues. Trimming stripped 1 base from V and 5 bases from J, with 11 bases between. CDR3 nucleotide sequence: TGTGCCAGCAGCCAAGGTGGGGACCGGACTGAAGCTTTCTTT. Translating it yields CASSQGGDRTEAFF. Filled out from reference TRBV3-1 and TRBJ1-1, the complete variable domain reads DTAVSQTPKYLVTQMGNDKSIKCEQNLGHDTMYWYKQDSKKFLKIMFSYNNKELIINETVPNRFSPKSPDKAHLNLHINSLELGDSAVYFCASSQGGDRTEAFFGQGTRLTVV.

The chain couples TRBV5-1 to TRBJ1-2, with 10 bases matching TRBD1. Germline V lookup: CDR1 SGHRS, CDR2 YFSETQ. V lost 5 bases to trimming and J lost 5 bases; unmatched junction nucleotides: 6. This CDR3 has 14 amino acids. Here the CDR3 reads CASRPGTGEYGYTF. The CDR3 nucleotides read TGCGCCAGCAGACCCGGGACAGGGGAATATGGCTACACCTTC. Using reference TRBV5-1 and TRBJ1-2 for the parts outside the CDR3, the full variable domain is KAGVTQTPRYLIKTRGQQVTLSCSPISGHRSVSWYQQTPGQGLQFLFEYFSETQRNKGNFPGRFSGRQFSNSRSEMNVSTLELGDSALYLCASRPGTGEYGYTFGSGTRLTVV.

The V and J genes are TRBV7-9 and TRBJ2-7; TRBD1 is a possible D gene (5 bases). There are 14 residues in the CDR3. From germline, CDR1 is SEHNR and CDR2 FQNEAQ (reference sequence). The V end lost 3 bases, the J end lost 5 bases, and 14 bases lay between the germline ends. The CDR3 DNA sequence: TGTGCCAGCAGCTTTAGATTGGGCAGGGACGAGCAGTACTTC. Translating it yields CASSFRLGRDEQYF.